The 3 T cell receptor beta chains presented below share a single source sample, sequenced in a study of T cell clonotyping in hematopoietic cell transplantation. Produced via immunoSEQ multiplex PCR; TCRdb's table is partial and in-frame only. The sample carries 20,000 to 25,000 clones, roughly 90% recorded once. The time point is: recipient sample about 28 days before transplant, after cytoreduction. Sequencing was performed on peripheral blood mononuclear cells, taken before stem cell transplant. Receptor source: a man younger than 30 with biphenotypic leukemia. Some clones in this sample may be carry-over from other donors' samples.

V and J are TRBV28 and TRBJ1-4, with D tentatively TRBD1 (5 bases). Germline V CDR1 and CDR2: MDHEN, SYDVKM. The CDR3 extends over 15 amino acids. Between the trimmed V and J ends, which lost 10 bases and 0 bases, there was a span of 15 bases. CDR3 residues: CATEGRSATNEKLFF. CDR3 DNA: TGTGCCACCGAGGGGAGATCTGCAACTAATGAAAAACTGTTTTTT.

This chain connects TRBV30 to TRBJ1-1; D is ambiguous. V was shortened by 2 bases and J by 3 bases, with 10 bases between the two germline ends. CDR3 length: 13 amino acids. Per germline, CDR1 GTSNPN and CDR2 SVGIG (reference sequence). DNA of the CDR3: TGTGCCTGGAGTACCGAGATGGACACTGAAGCTTTCTTT. Encoded protein: CAWSTEMDTEAFF.

By share of the sample, this clone is large (0.1 to 1%). The rearrangement joins TRBV6-1 to TRBJ2-1; the D gene is possibly TRBD2 (5 bases). V was shortened by 4 bases and J by 6 bases, with 13 bases between the two germline ends. From germline, CDR1 is MNHNS and CDR2 SASEGT. This CDR3 spans 14 amino acids. CDR3 loop: CASSGGIGSNEQFF. The DNA of the CDR3 is TGTGCCAGCAGTGGTGGAATAGGGAGCAATGAGCAGTTCTTC.